This T cell receptor (beta chain) was recovered during a study of cytomegalovirus exposure and HLA in healthy donors. Study-level information: HLA-typed donors contributed around 85 million unique TCRs, which were held in an early data release.

CDR3 length: 15 residues. Germline CDR1 reads LNHNV; CDR2 reads YYDKDF (reference sequence). Study-wide results and limits: Confirmation in vitro established that a few CMV-associated chains were specific for CMV antigens. Donors belonging to an Asian-associated ancestry cluster reportedly showed fewer N-insertions in productive TCRs than the roughly 700-donor mean, according to what a later analysis found. Indistinguishability led to the exclusion of some V segments, TRBV6-2 and TRBV6-3 included.

The PCR ran on 60 Vbeta and 13 Jbeta primers. Repertoires were generated with immunoSEQ multiplex PCR, while TCRdb's copy carries only in-frame clones and drops some. Of fewer than 120,000 clones in the sample, about four fifths were seen once. Note on this clone: Its antigen is not known. One end of the junction does not line up with germline, which may come from a read error.

This TCR was recovered from a woman aged 60-75 years in good health and CMV-seropositive. Sequenced sample: PBMCs. The chain employs TRBV15 and TRBJ2-2, with 7 bases identical to TRBD1. The CDR3 region is CATRTTGLNTGKLFF. CDR3 in DNA: TGTGCCACCAGAACGACAGGGCTGAACACCGGGAAGCTGTTTTTT.